The 32 T cell receptor beta chains in this list originate from one sample, sequenced in a study of human versus mouse CDR3 diversity and MHC coevolution. TCRdb keeps only in-frame clones here, not all; method: immunoSEQ multiplex PCR. The profile covers about 77,000 clones, with approximately 90% appearing a single time and roughly 0.16% taken by the ten largest. What was sequenced was naive CD4+ T cells from blood. The subset here: CD45RO-negative CD62L-positive naive CD4 T cells. The source is a person aged 30-70 years in good health.

The chain recombines TRBV30 with TRBJ2-7; 7 bases agree with TRBD2. The CDR3 contains 16 residues. Germline V CDR1 and CDR2: GTSNPN, SVGIG (reference sequence). Trimming at V came to 0 bases and at J to 0 bases, leaving 8 bases not matched to a gene. CDR3 loop: CAWSVGRASGSYEQYF. For the CDR3, the DNA is TGTGCCTGGAGTGTTGGAAGGGCTAGCGGCTCCTACGAGCAGTACTTC.

The chain recombines TRBV7-2 with TRBJ2-2, with 8 bases that match TRBD1. The CDR3 runs to 14 residues. The V gene end was trimmed by 5 bases and the J gene end by 7 bases; junction bases not matched to a gene: 6. CDR1 is SGHTA and CDR2 is FQGNSA in the germline V gene. The CDR3 DNA reads TGTGCCAGCAGCACCCGACAGGGGTTCGGGGAGCTGTTTTTT. It encodes CASSTRQGFGELFF.

The V and J genes are TRBV9 and TRBJ2-2; D gene unclear. The V end lost 1 base, the J end lost 2 bases, and 6 bases lay between the germline ends. CDR1 SGDLS and CDR2 YYNGEE come from the germline V gene. The length of the CDR3 is 14 residues. This CDR3 reads CASSVQSNTGELFF. CDR3 DNA sequence: TGTGCCAGCAGCGTACAATCAAACACCGGGGAGCTGTTTTTT. The whole variable domain, filled in from reference TRBV9 and TRBJ2-2, reads DSGVTQTPKHLITATGQRVTLRCSPRSGDLSVYWYQQSLDQGLQFLIQYYNGEERAKGNILERFSAQQFPDLHSELNLSSLELGDSALYFCASSVQSNTGELFFGEGSRLTVL.

The chain has TRBV5-4 and TRBJ2-2, with a weak D call TRBD2 (5 bases). The CDR3 consists of 14 residues. The germline V and J ends were trimmed by 6 bases and 5 bases, with 14 bases remaining between them. Germline V gene sequence: CDR1 SGHNT, CDR2 YYREEE (reference sequence). The CDR3 loop reads CASTPGSGTGELFF. The CDR3 DNA reads as TGTGCCAGCACCCCGGGGAGTGGGACCGGGGAGCTGTTTTTT.

The chain couples TRBV27 to TRBJ2-5, with 9 bases fitting TRBD2. The DNA matches TRBJ2-7 better at its end, which makes the J call doubtful. The CDR3 is made up of 15 amino acids. The germline V gene encodes CDR1 MNHEY and CDR2 SMNVEV (reference sequence). CDR3 bases: TGTGCCAGCAGTCTACTAGCGGGCGTACCATACGAGCAGTACTTC. It yields the protein CASSLLAGVPYEQYF.

The V gene is TRBV2, the J gene TRBJ2-7, with TRBD1 matching 7 bases. CDR3 length equals 14 residues. Germline CDR1 and CDR2: SNHLY and FYNNEI. The trim removed 5 bases at V and 1 base at J, leaving 5 bases unmatched. The CDR3 region is CASSTGALSYEQYF. Written as DNA, the CDR3 is TGTGCCAGCAGTACAGGGGCCCTGTCCTACGAGCAGTACTTC.

The CDR3 spells CASSLNIGTDTQYF. CDR3 DNA sequence: TGTGCCAGCAGCTTGAATATTGGCACAGATACGCAGTATTTT. The chain recombines TRBV5-4 with TRBJ2-3, with D unresolved. CDR3 size: 14 residues. The V gene's germline CDR1 is SGHNT and CDR2 YYREEE (reference sequence). Trimming took 1 base from V and 1 from J, leaving 7 bases between them.

The chain is built from TRBV6-1 and TRBJ1-2, with TRBD1 matching over 8 bases. The V gene's germline CDR1 is MNHNS and CDR2 SASEGT. The CDR3 covers 14 residues. Trimming at V came to 7 bases and at J to 4 bases, leaving 8 bases not matched to a gene. The CDR3 here is CASTPGTGSYGYTF. CDR3 DNA sequence: TGTGCCAGCACTCCAGGGACAGGTTCCTATGGCTACACCTTC.

The chain has TRBV7-9 and TRBJ2-7, with TRBD2 matching 9 bases. The V and J ends lost 5 bases and 4 bases, in that order; junction bases with no gene match: 9. The germline CDR1 and CDR2 sequences are SEHNR and FQNEAQ (reference sequence). This CDR3 is 15 amino acids long. The CDR3 region is CASSPTPSGRYEQYF. DNA for the CDR3: TGTGCCAGCAGCCCCACGCCGAGCGGGAGGTACGAGCAGTACTTC.

This sequence joins TRBV11-2 and TRBJ1-6; TRBD1 aligns across 10 bases. Germline values: CDR1 SGHAT, CDR2 FQNNGV. The V gene end was trimmed by 6 bases and the J gene end by 5 bases; junction bases not matched to a gene: 4. This CDR3 has 15 amino acids. CDR3 DNA sequence: TGTGCCAGCAGGGTCGACAGGGGGCATAATTCACCCCTCCACTTT. Protein: CASRVDRGHNSPLHF.

V gene TRBV28 combines with J gene TRBJ1-2; 8 bases map to TRBD1. The CDR3 totals 13 residues. The V and J ends lost 6 bases and 9 bases, in that order; junction bases with no gene match: 9. Germline V CDR1 and CDR2: MDHEN, SYDVKM. CDR3 loop: CASSLRDRQRYTF. As DNA, the CDR3 is TGTGCCAGCAGCCTCCGGGACAGGCAACGCTACACCTTC.

The V call is TRBV2, the J call TRBJ2-1; 12 nucleotides agree with TRBD2. The CDR3 contains 14 residues. Germline CDR1 SNHLY, CDR2 FYNNEI. Trimming cost V 4 bases and J 7 bases; bases outside gene matches: 2. In DNA, the CDR3 is TGTGCCAGCAGTGCACTAGCGGGAGGAAATGAGCAGTTCTTC. Protein product: CASSALAGGNEQFF.

This chain links TRBV6-6 with TRBJ2-3; 11 bases match TRBD1. V dropped 5 bases and J dropped 3; count of bases not matched to a gene: 7. The CDR3 consists of 16 residues. Germline V gives CDR1 MNHNY, CDR2 SVGAGI (reference sequence). CDR3 bases: TGTGCCAGCAGTCGAACCGGGACAGGGGGGACAGATACGCAGTATTTT. This encodes CASSRTGTGGTDTQYF.

The chain employs TRBV6-1 and TRBJ1-2; perhaps TRBD1 as D (6 bases). Trimming removed 4 bases from V and 7 bases from J, with 10 bases in between. Per the germline V gene, CDR1 is MNHNS and CDR2 is SASEGT. This CDR3 contains 12 residues. The CDR3 sequence is CASSAPGAGYTF. In nucleotides, the CDR3 is TGTGCCAGCAGTGCCCCAGGGGCTGGCTACACCTTC.

V usage is TRBV19 and J usage is TRBJ1-2, with unresolved D. Germline values: CDR1 LNHDA, CDR2 SQIVND (reference sequence). Trimming removed 1 base at V and 4 bases at J, with 13 bases between. This CDR3 has 15 residues. The CDR3 DNA follows: TGTGCCAGTAGTATAGCGGTCGGGGAACTCTATGGCTACACCTTC. It is translated as CASSIAVGELYGYTF.

This clone was detected only once. The CDR3 is CASRRLAGNAYEQYF. The CDR3 bases are TGTGCCAGCAGAAGACTAGCGGGAAACGCCTACGAGCAGTACTTC. J is TRBJ2-7 and V is TRBV2; 11 bases map to TRBD2. With V trimmed by 6 bases and J by 2 bases, 6 bases remained unmatched. In germline, CDR1 is SNHLY, CDR2 FYNNEI. The CDR3 runs to 15 residues.

The CDR3, as DNA: TGTGCCAGTAGTATACAACAGGGGGCCGTAGGCTACACCTTC. Encoded protein: CASSIQQGAVGYTF. This chain connects TRBV19 to TRBJ1-2, with 9 bases fitting TRBD1. The V and J ends lost 2 bases and 8 bases, in that order; junction bases with no gene match: 6. The CDR3 length is 14 residues. Germline lookup yields CDR1 LNHDA and CDR2 SQIVND (reference sequence). Using reference TRBV19 and TRBJ1-2 for the parts outside the CDR3, the full variable domain is DGGITQSPKYLFRKEGQNVTLSCEQNLNHDAMYWYRQDPGQGLRLIYYSQIVNDFQKGDIAEGYSVSREKKESFPLTVTSAQKNPTAFYLCASSIQQGAVGYTFGSGTRLTVV.

This clone has a single count. The rearrangement links TRBV5-1 to TRBJ2-5; TRBD2 might be the D (5 bases). The CDR3 spans 15 residues. The V gene lost 1 base and the J gene lost 2 bases, with 12 bases spanning the gap. Germline CDR1 is SGHRS and CDR2 is YFSETQ. The CDR3 region is CASSLIFGVQETQYF. CDR3 nucleotide sequence: TGCGCCAGCAGCTTGATTTTCGGGGTTCAAGAGACCCAGTACTTC.

The chain carries TRBV4-1 and TRBJ2-5; D possibly corresponds to TRBD2 (6 bases). The CDR3 is 19 amino acids. Germline V gene lookup returns CDR1 MGHRA and CDR2 YSYEKL. V lost 0 bases and J lost 2, with 22 bases in between. The chain's CDR3 is CASSQETRRGAGSQETQYF. The CDR3 DNA is TGCGCCAGCAGCCAAGAGACGAGGAGGGGTGCGGGGAGTCAAGAGACCCAGTACTTC.

J is TRBJ1-2 and V is TRBV30; a possible D gene is TRBD1 (6 bases). The germline V gene has CDR1 GTSNPN and CDR2 SVGIG (reference sequence). Trimming left V 3 bases short and J 5 bases short, with 19 bases between. This CDR3 is 15 amino acids long. CDR3 DNA: TGTGCCTGGAGACAATTAGGACGGGACAAGTATGGCTACACCTTC. Its translation is CAWRQLGRDKYGYTF. The full variable domain, in which reference TRBV30 and TRBJ1-2 provide the parts outside the CDR3, is SQTIHQWPATLVQPVGSPLSLECTVEGTSNPNLYWYRQAAGRGLQLLFYSVGIGQISSEVPQNLSASRPQDRQFILSSKKLLLSDSGFYLCAWRQLGRDKYGYTFGSGTRLTVV.

This clone was detected only once. The chain combines TRBV27 with TRBJ2-1, with D possibly being TRBD1 (5 bases). Trimming left V 8 bases short and J 5 bases short, with 19 bases between. CDR1 and CDR2 (germline): MNHEY, SMNVEV (reference sequence). The CDR3 spans 15 residues. CDR3 in amino acids: CASRSSKGRDNEQFF. In nucleotides, the CDR3 is TGTGCCAGCCGTTCCTCGAAGGGGCGCGACAATGAGCAGTTCTTC.

V usage is TRBV19 and J usage is TRBJ2-3, with 9 bases fitting TRBD2. The CDR3 is 16 amino acids. The germline V gene encodes CDR1 LNHDA and CDR2 SQIVND (reference sequence). V shed 5 bases, J shed 3 bases, and the junction held 9 bases outside the gene matches. The CDR3 loop is CASSPGGTSWTDTQYF. The CDR3 DNA sequence: TGTGCCAGTAGTCCAGGGGGGACTAGCTGGACAGATACGCAGTATTTT.

J is TRBJ2-7 and V is TRBV19, with TRBD2 matching over 10 bases. The CDR3 runs to 17 residues. The V gene end was trimmed by 1 base and the J gene end by 2 bases; junction bases not matched to a gene: 8. The germline gives CDR1 LNHDA, CDR2 SQIVND (reference sequence). DNA for the CDR3: TGTGCCAGTAGTATAGGCAATAGCGGGGGGCAAACCTACGAGCAGTACTTC. It translates to CASSIGNSGGQTYEQYF.

This chain joins TRBV6-1 and TRBJ1-2, with TRBD1 matching 10 bases. CDR1 MNHNS and CDR2 SASEGT come from the germline V gene. The J segment lost 7 bases and the V segment lost 6 bases, leaving 8 bases of the junction unmatched. CDR3 length: 14 residues. CDR3 region: CASSDPGTGVGYTF. The CDR3, as DNA: TGTGCCAGCAGCGACCCCGGGACAGGGGTTGGCTACACCTTC.

This chain joins TRBV4-1 and TRBJ1-1, with TRBD1 identical over 7 bases. Germline values: CDR1 MGHRA, CDR2 YSYEKL. This CDR3 is built from 14 residues. With 2 bases clipped from V and 6 bases from J, the junction kept 6 bases outside the gene matches. The CDR3 region is CASSQPLDRPEAFF. DNA of the CDR3: TGCGCCAGCAGCCAACCGCTGGACAGGCCTGAAGCTTTCTTT.

This chain uses TRBV11-2 with TRBJ2-3; no firm D call. V dropped 2 bases and J dropped 2 bases, with 17 bases sitting between them. Germline-derived CDR1 and CDR2 are SGHAT and FQNNGV. The CDR3 spans 17 residues. The CDR3 nucleotides are TGTGCCAGCAGCTTACGGAAGGAGACGCTCTCCACAGATACGCAGTATTTT. Translating gives CASSLRKETLSTDTQYF.

This chain joins TRBV19 and TRBJ1-1; the D is unclear. CDR3 length: 13 amino acids. With 8 bases removed from V and 0 bases from J, the gap between germline ends came to 10 bases. Germline V CDR1 and CDR2: LNHDA, SQIVND (reference sequence). The CDR3 loop is CASHPRVNTEAFF. CDR3 sequence (DNA): TGTGCCAGTCACCCTCGGGTGAACACTGAAGCTTTCTTT.

This clone was seen just once. The rearrangement uses TRBV13 and TRBJ1-6; D gene ambiguous. Trimming stripped 6 bases from V and 10 bases from J, with 19 bases between. This CDR3 comprises 15 residues. The V gene's germline CDR1 is PRHDT and CDR2 FYEKMQ (reference sequence). In DNA, the CDR3 is TGTGCCAGCAGTACGAAGTCGGGAGGTCTGTCACCCCTCCACTTT. This translates into CASSTKSGGLSPLHF.

CDR3 protein: CASSPPALAGGADTGELFF. CDR3 nucleotides: TGCGCCAGCAGCCCGCCCGCCCTAGCGGGGGGCGCGGACACCGGGGAGCTGTTTTTT. This chain connects TRBV5-1 to TRBJ2-2, with TRBD2 matching over 11 bases. The germline CDR1 and CDR2 sequences are SGHRS and YFSETQ. The CDR3 has 19 amino acids. The junction had 14 bases not matched to a gene; V was cut back by 4 bases and J by 3 bases.

The chain is built from TRBV4-1 and TRBJ1-1; TRBD1 aligns across 7 bases. Per the germline V gene, CDR1 is MGHRA and CDR2 is YSYEKL. J was trimmed by 1 base and V by 1 base; bases with no gene match: 6. The CDR3 length is 16 residues. CDR3 DNA: TGCGCCAGCAGCCAAGTCTTTGGGACAGCGAACACTGAAGCTTTCTTT. Translated: CASSQVFGTANTEAFF.

The V gene is TRBV5-1, the J gene TRBJ1-1; possible D gene TRBD1, 5 bases. The germline V gene encodes CDR1 SGHRS and CDR2 YFSETQ. The CDR3 consists of 14 residues. The V gene lost 4 bases and the J gene lost 5 bases, with 15 bases spanning the gap. Here the CDR3 DNA reads TGCGCCAGCAGCCGGGGACTGGGAGATACTGAAGCTTTCTTT. This gives the protein CASSRGLGDTEAFF.

This sequence joins TRBV28 and TRBJ1-1, with 8 bases aligning to TRBD1. V shed 5 bases and J 1 base; nucleotides not matched to a gene: 6. The CDR3 is 15 amino acids. The germline V gene encodes CDR1 MDHEN and CDR2 SYDVKM. The CDR3 DNA is TGTGCCAGCAGTCCCCCCGGGACAGGGAACACTGAAGCTTTCTTT. Translated, it gives CASSPPGTGNTEAFF.